These T cell receptor beta chains were read from a single sample in a study of identical twins. TCRdb recomputed calls from the 5' RACE reads with MiXCR, one row per CDR3 protein. The profile shows fewer than 650,000 distinct CDR3 sequences, around 9.6% of them singletons. These sequences were also reported in another study, on yellow fever vaccine responses in identical twins.

The sequencing input was PBMCs. The receptors come from a woman between 18 and 29 years old in good health. The CDR3 runs from the conserved cysteine through the conserved F or W. D genes are given only for firm matches. A clone size is listed for some rows: how often the clone was seen (once, few, many), or a class if it is expanded.

-	-	TRBV2	TRBJ2-2	TGTGCCAGCAGTGAAGCTTGGTCGGGCACCGGGGAGCTGTTTTTT	CASSEAWSGTGELFF
few	-	TRBV2	TRBJ2-2	-	CASFGPGRNTGELFF
-	TRBD2	TRBV3-1	TRBJ2-3	TGTGCCAGCAGTCCCCTAGCGGGAGTGTCAGATACGCAGTATTTT	CASSPLAGVSDTQYF
few	TRBD1	TRBV4-3	TRBJ2-7	TGCGCCAGCAGCCAAAGACAGGGAAAGACCTACGAGCAGTACTTC	CASSQRQGKTYEQYF
few	-	TRBV29-1	TRBJ1-1	TGCAGCGTTGTAGAGGTCGGGATGAACACTGAAGCTTTCTTT	CSVVEVGMNTEAFF
-	TRBD2	TRBV11-2	TRBJ2-1	TGTGCCAGCAGCCCACCCCTAGCGGGACGGGATGAGCAGTTCTTC	CASSPPLAGRDEQFF
many	-	TRBV9	TRBJ2-3	TGTGCCAGCAGCGCCCTTACAGGAACAGATACGCAGTATTTT	CASSALTGTDTQYF
many	-	TRBV14	TRBJ2-1	TGTGCCAGCAGCCAAGTGTTTGACGACAATGAGCAGTTCTTC	CASSQVFDDNEQFF
many	-	TRBV6-6	TRBJ2-5	TGTGCCAGCAGAAAGGACGAGACCCAGTACTTC	CASRKDETQYF
-	TRBD1	TRBV7-6	TRBJ2-7	TGTGCCAGCAGCTTAGGAGACAGGGGAGCTGGCGAGCAGTACTTC	CASSLGDRGAGEQYF
few	-	TRBV7-2	TRBJ2-7	TGTGCCAGCAGCTTTTCGGCGATTCCACCCCCCGAGCAGTACTTC	CASSFSAIPPPEQYF
few	TRBD2	TRBV3-1	TRBJ2-1	TGTGCCAGCAGCCATGACGGGAGGGCAGTAGACAATGAGCAGTTCTTC	CASSHDGRAVDNEQFF
many	-	TRBV25-1	TRBJ2-2	TGTGCCAGCAGTGAATATGGAGGAGATAAGACCGGGGAGCTGTTTTTT	CASSEYGGDKTGELFF
few	TRBD2	TRBV7-8	TRBJ2-3	TGTGCCAGCAGCTTAGTCCCCAGCGGGGCTAGCACAGATACGCAGTATTTT	CASSLVPSGASTDTQYF
-	-	TRBV6-1	TRBJ1-1	TGTGCCAGCAGTGGAGACAGGCTGAACACTGAAGCTTTCTTT	CASSGDRLNTEAFF
few	-	TRBV11-2	TRBJ2-7	TGTGCCAGCAGCCCTAGCGTCGGCGAGCAGTACTTC	CASSPSVGEQYF
-	TRBD2	TRBV9	TRBJ2-7	TGTGCCAGCAGCGTAGCTAGCGGGGGTACCTACGAGCAGTACTTC	CASSVASGGTYEQYF
-	TRBD2	TRBV5-1	TRBJ2-3	TGCGCCAGCAGCCCGGGGACTAGCGGGGGGATCACAGATACGCAGTATTTT	CASSPGTSGGITDTQYF
many	-	TRBV5-6	TRBJ1-5	TGTGCCAGCAGCTTGGGGGACCGTCTGGGCCAGCCCCAGCATTTT	CASSLGDRLGQPQHF
many	-	TRBV6-5	TRBJ1-6	TGTGCCAGCAGTCTCACCGGTTCACCCCTCCACTTT	CASSLTGSPLHF
-	-	TRBV2	TRBJ2-2	TGTGCCAGCAGTATAGCAGATTTCACCGGGGAGCTGTTTTTT	CASSIADFTGELFF
many	-	TRBV12-3/TRBV12-4	TRBJ1-5	TGTGCCAGCAGCCTATTCGCCAGCAATCAGCCCCAGCATTTT	CASSLFASNQPQHF
few	-	TRBV4-1	TRBJ2-2	TGCGCCAGCAGCCAAGAGTTCGGGGCGAACACCGGGGAGCTGTTTTTT	CASSQEFGANTGELFF
-	-	TRBV7-9	TRBJ2-3	TGTGCCAGCAGCTTAGTGCCGGGAACCAGGCCTCAGTATTTT	CASSLVPGTRPQYF
many	-	TRBV6-5	TRBJ1-5	TGTGCCAGCAGTTCCTCCCGGGGTGAGGCCCAGCATTTT	CASSSSRGEAQHF
-	TRBD2	TRBV20-1	TRBJ2-7	TGCAGTGCTGACGCCGCTAACGCGGGAGGTCCCTACGAGCAGTACTTC	CSADAANAGGPYEQYF
-	TRBD1	TRBV7-8	TRBJ2-3	TGTGCCAGCAGCCAAACCGGGACAGGGAGAACAGATACGCAGTATTTT	CASSQTGTGRTDTQYF
many	-	TRBV28	TRBJ2-3	TGTGCCAGCACCACCCGTCGAGCCACAGATACGCAGTATTTT	CASTTRRATDTQYF
many	-	TRBV29-1	TRBJ2-3	TGCAGCGTTAATCTCGGGACCAGCGGAGATACGCAGTATTTT	CSVNLGTSGDTQYF
-	TRBD2	TRBV13	TRBJ2-1	TGTGCCAGCAGCTTAGCCCCAGCGGGAGGGTACAATGAGCAGTTCTTC	CASSLAPAGGYNEQFF
few	TRBD2	TRBV14	TRBJ2-6	TGTGCCAGCAGCCAAGATGGGAGGGCTGGGGCCAACGTCCTGACTTTC	CASSQDGRAGANVLTF
many	-	TRBV5-6	TRBJ2-7	TGTGCCAGCAGCTTCTCGAGGCACGAGCAGTACTTC	CASSFSRHEQYF
-	-	TRBV5-1	TRBJ2-1	TGCGCCAGCAGCTTGGACGGAGGGGGCTACAATGAGCAGTTCTTC	CASSLDGGGYNEQFF
few	TRBD2	TRBV14	TRBJ2-7	TGTGCCAGCAGCCAGAGCGGGGGGTTCTACGAGCAGTACTTC	CASSQSGGFYEQYF
-	-	TRBV29-1	TRBJ2-1	TGCAGCGGGGGACCCAGCTGGCTGGCTGACAATGAGCAGTTCTTC	CSGGPSWLADNEQFF
many	-	TRBV20-1	TRBJ2-3	TGCAGTGCTAGAGATCTAGGGACGGGAGATACGCAGTATTTT	CSARDLGTGDTQYF
few	-	TRBV10-3	TRBJ2-7	TGTGCCATCAGTGAGTCGTCGAAAGGCGAGCAGTACTTC	CAISESSKGEQYF
many	TRBD1	TRBV4-3	TRBJ2-7	TGCGCCAGCAGCCAAGGTCCAGGGGGTTACGAGCAGTACTTC	CASSQGPGGYEQYF
many	-	TRBV20-1	TRBJ2-1	TGCAGTGCTAGAAACAGGGAGGGGAATGAGCAGTTCTTC	CSARNREGNEQFF
few	-	TRBV2	TRBJ2-2	TGTGCCAGCAGTGCCCGACAGGGACTCAACACCGGGGAGCTGTTTTTT	CASSARQGLNTGELFF
-	TRBD2	TRBV5-1	TRBJ2-7	TGCGCCAGCAGCTTGGTGGGCGGGGGGTCGGACGAGCAGTACTTC	CASSLVGGGSDEQYF
few	-	TRBV12-3/TRBV12-4	TRBJ2-2	TGTGCCAGCAGTTTAGGGGGGCGGGCGCGGGGCAACACCGGGGAGCTGTTTTTT	CASSLGGRARGNTGELFF
many	-	TRBV29-1	TRBJ2-7	TGCAGCGTGGGGGGACAGTCCTACGAGCAGTACTTC	CSVGGQSYEQYF
-	-	TRBV7-2	TRBJ1-1	TGTGCCAGCAGAACATACAGGGTGCGAACTGAAGCTTTCTTT	CASRTYRVRTEAFF